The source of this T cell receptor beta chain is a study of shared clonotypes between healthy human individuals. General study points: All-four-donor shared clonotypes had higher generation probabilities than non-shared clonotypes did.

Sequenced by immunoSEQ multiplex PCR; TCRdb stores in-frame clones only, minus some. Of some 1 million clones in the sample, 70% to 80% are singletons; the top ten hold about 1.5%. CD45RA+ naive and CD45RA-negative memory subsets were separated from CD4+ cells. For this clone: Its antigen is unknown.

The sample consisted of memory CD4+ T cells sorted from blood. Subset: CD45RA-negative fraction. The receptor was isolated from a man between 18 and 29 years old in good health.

The CDR3 sequence is CASSSGTRQYF. In DNA, the CDR3 is TGCGCCAGCAGCTCCGGGACTAGGCAGTATTTT. The chain couples TRBV5-1 to TRBJ2-3; 8 bases align to TRBD2. Losses at the gene ends were 3 bases for V and 11 bases for J; bases not matched to a gene: 2. The length of the CDR3 is 11 residues. In germline, CDR1 is SGHRS, CDR2 YFSETQ.